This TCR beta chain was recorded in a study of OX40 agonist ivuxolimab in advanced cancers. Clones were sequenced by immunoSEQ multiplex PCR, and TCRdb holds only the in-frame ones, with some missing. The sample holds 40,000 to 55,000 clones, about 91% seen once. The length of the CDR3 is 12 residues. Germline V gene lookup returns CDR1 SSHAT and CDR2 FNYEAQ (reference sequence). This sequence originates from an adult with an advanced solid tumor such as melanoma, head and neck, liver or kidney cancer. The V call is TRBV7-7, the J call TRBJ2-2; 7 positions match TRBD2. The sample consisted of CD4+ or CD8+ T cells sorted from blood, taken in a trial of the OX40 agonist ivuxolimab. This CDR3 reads CASGYNTGELFF. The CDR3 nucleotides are TGTGCTAGCGGGTATAACACCGGGGAGCTGTTTTTT.